This TCR beta chain came from a study of type 1 regulatory T cells. Study information: This in vitro CD4 product, T-allo10, is enriched for Tr1 cells and alloantigen-specific. Study-level points and caveats: Tr1 cells had a more restricted TCR repertoire than non-Tr1 cells.

Germline values: CDR1 MNHNY, CDR2 SVGAGI (reference sequence). The V end was cut by 2 bases, the J end by 4 bases, with 2 bases between. The CDR3 runs to 12 residues. TCRdb re-called the reads through MiXCR, storing one row per CDR3 protein. Here the sample spans about 59,000 distinct CDR3 sequences, 62% being singletons. Points on this clonotype: Its antigen is undetermined.

The sequence came from a human donor in good health. The rearrangement joins TRBV6-6 to TRBJ2-2; D ambiguous. The sample taken for sequencing was cultured non-Tr1 T cells, either the whole culture or a sorted T cell fraction (not recorded which). The CDR3 reads CASSYTTGELFF. CDR3 in DNA: TGTGCCAGCAGTTACACCACCGGGGAGCTGTTTTTT.